The present T cell receptor beta chain was sequenced within a study of blood T cell repertoires in COVID-19. Using immunoSEQ multiplex PCR, the repertoire was profiled, and TCRdb retains in-frame clones only, with some absent. The sample holds some 200,000 clones; about 88% are singletons and the top ten take around 5.8%. The CDR3 totals 17 residues. V lost 3 bases and J lost 1, with 16 bases in between. Germline CDR1 is LNHDA and CDR2 is SQIVND (reference sequence). This sequence originates from a man in his forties with active or convalescent COVID-19. Sequencing used peripheral blood. This chain uses TRBV19 with TRBJ1-3; no definite D call. CDR3 in amino acids: CASSMTTSRLSGNTIYF. DNA for the CDR3: TGTGCCAGTAGTATGACTACGTCTCGACTATCTGGAAACACCATATATTTT.